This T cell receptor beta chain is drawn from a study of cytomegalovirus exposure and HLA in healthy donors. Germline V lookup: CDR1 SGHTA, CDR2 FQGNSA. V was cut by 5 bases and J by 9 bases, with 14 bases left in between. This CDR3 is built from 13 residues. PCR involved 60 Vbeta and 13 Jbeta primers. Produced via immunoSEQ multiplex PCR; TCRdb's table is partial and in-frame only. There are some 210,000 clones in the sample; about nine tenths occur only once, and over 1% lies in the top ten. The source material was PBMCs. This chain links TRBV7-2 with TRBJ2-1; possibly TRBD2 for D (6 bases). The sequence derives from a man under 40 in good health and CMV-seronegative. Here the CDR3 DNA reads TGTGCCAGCAGCCCGTTGTTGGAGGGTGAGCAGTTCTTC. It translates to CASSPLLEGEQFF. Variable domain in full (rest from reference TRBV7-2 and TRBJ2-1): GAGVSQSPSNKVTEKGKDVELRCDPISGHTALYWYRQSLGQGLEFLIYFQGNSAPDKSGLPSDRFSAERTGGSVSTLTIQRTQQEDSAVYLCASSPLLEGEQFFGPGTRLTVL.